This T cell receptor beta chain emerged from a study of OX40 agonist ivuxolimab in advanced cancers. V was trimmed by 0 bases and J by 2 bases, leaving 14 bases between them. In germline, CDR1 is SGDLS, CDR2 YYNGEE. The CDR3 loop spans 16 amino acids. The repertoire was sequenced with immunoSEQ multiplex PCR; TCRdb's copy has only in-frame clones and lacks some. The repertoire includes roughly 92,000 clones, under 85% of them detected once, and roughly 5% sits in the top ten. The sample consisted of CD4+ or CD8+ T cells sorted from blood, taken in a trial of the OX40 agonist ivuxolimab. The genes are TRBV9 and TRBJ2-5; TRBD2 might be the D (6 bases). The receptor's source is an adult with an advanced solid tumor such as melanoma, head and neck, liver or kidney cancer. As DNA, the CDR3 is TGTGCCAGCAGCGTAGGCCCGACTAGGCAACAAGAGACCCAGTACTTC. This encodes CASSVGPTRQQETQYF.